This TCR beta chain was recovered during a study of blood T cell repertoires in COVID-19. About the study: COVID-19 samples from acute and convalescent phases originated in the United States, Italy and Spain.

CDR3 length: 15 residues. Germline values: CDR1 MNHEY, CDR2 SVGAGI. V lost 2 bases and J lost 3; bases outside the gene matches: 3. Here immunoSEQ multiplex PCR was the method, and the copy in TCRdb shows in-frame clones only, minus some. The sample consists of 110,000 or so clones, 75% to 90% of them appearing once. The specimen sequenced was peripheral blood. The sequence was obtained from a human donor in a cohort sampled during active COVID-19. The V gene is TRBV6-5, the J gene TRBJ1-4; TRBD1 agrees at 7 bases. CDR3 sequence: CASSYEGAANEKLFF. The DNA for the CDR3 is TGTGCCAGCAGTTACGAGGGGGCGGCTAATGAAAAACTGTTTTTT.